The subject of this entry is one TCR beta chain. This receptor's antigen is unknown. One base away there is no much larger clone; base qualities are not given. This record belongs to a study of T cell responses to AZD1222 COVID-19 vaccine listed by TCRdb under 2021. About the full investigation: TCR sequencing covered 233 trial participants: roughly 200 given two doses of AZD1222 and approximately 26 given two doses of MenACWY control vaccine. Trial participants were enrolled into age subgroups of 18-55, 56-69 and 70-plus years, which contained approximately 150, 28 and 58 TCR-sequenced participants, respectively.

The paper's findings and limits, for the study overall: Spike-specific TCR breadth and depth rose significantly after two AZD1222 doses compared with day 0 and with MenACWY recipients. In the small 56-69-year group, the increase in depth fell short of significance, most likely because of low power. Participants were mostly white British and included more females than males, and it was suggested by the authors that clonal diversity may have been underestimated. Reportedly, close to half of the unique spike-specific TCRs recognized epitopes lying outside the regions that are mutated in the B.1.351 and B.1.1.7 variants. Because no day 14 peak-response samples were available, repertoires were characterized only after the peak T cell response. Conclusions about previously exposed vaccinees are limited because only a handful of AZD1222 recipients were SARS-CoV-2 seropositive at baseline. CD4 TCRs associated with the vaccine covered the entire spike protein, and the dominant responses were in regions 160-218 and 743-854.

The time point label here, explained by the study, means: about 28 days (+/-7) after the second vaccine dose. AZD1222 recipients with second doses at about 4 weeks or about 12 weeks were pooled, because spike-specific TCR depth and breadth did not differ between schedules. Vaccinee samples were obtained from the UK trials COV001 and COV002, which included a single-blind randomized controlled phase 2/3 trial of AZD1222 (ChAdOx1 nCoV-19) in healthy adults. For TCRbeta chain sequencing, PBMC samples from trial participants were taken at day 0 and at day 28 after the second dose. The CDR3 regions of human TCRbeta chains were analyzed by immunosequencing. In the original analysis: Repertoire TCRs were matched against a reference library of SARS-CoV-2-specific TCRs generated with the MIRA antigen-specificity platform. Breadth was defined as the fraction of unique TCRs that were SARS-CoV-2-associated, and depth was defined as the fraction of total T cells that were SARS-CoV-2-associated. Using the MIRA data, each spike-specific TCR was mapped to the spike region that the TCR reacts to and placed in a CD4 or CD8 class. Log10-transformed breadth and depth values were compared by one-way ANOVA with Sidak's multiple comparisons tests. The clones in this table, taken by TCRdb from immuneACCESS, are in-frame only. Not every clone is retained; where verified, under half of the shortfall comes from an unresolved V gene, and the cause of the rest is unknown. From that table come the V and J calls and clone size; the DNA was used to work out D and trimming. The table for this sample lists under 150,000 clones; 70% to 90% of them were counted only once. The ten largest make up roughly 5.2% of the sample.

This TCR derives from an adult who received the AZD1222 COVID-19 vaccine. The sample in question was peripheral blood, obtained 28 days after the second AZD1222 dose.

CDR3 loop: CASSLRGADYNEQFF. The DNA sequence reads TGTGCCAGCAGCTTAAGGGGGGCCGACTACAATGAGCAGTTCTTC. The rearrangement combines TRBV11-3 with TRBJ2-1, with the D segment possibly TRBD1 or TRBD2, each aligning over 6 bases. Per the germline V gene, SGHNT is the CDR1 and YENEEA is the CDR2. The CDR3, cysteine through phenylalanine, is 15 amino acids long. Only the CDR3 part of the read is kept: 45 bases, read in frame from the first base. Trimming costs V 2 bases and J 3 bases, and their ends lie 11 bases apart.